The entry below gives a single T cell receptor beta chain sequence along with its context. These data come from a study of blood T cell repertoires in COVID-19. Study at large: PBMCs, B-cell-depleted T cells, or T cells provided the cDNA or gDNA that made up the material.

Here immunoSEQ multiplex PCR was the method, and the copy in TCRdb shows in-frame clones only, minus some. Among about 220,000 clones listed, roughly 80% were seen once. Germline CDR1 is SGHAT and CDR2 is FQDESV (reference sequence). The CDR3 extends over 17 amino acids. Trimming stripped 0 bases from V and 1 base from J, with 15 bases between. The clonotype originates from a man younger than 45 with active or convalescent COVID-19. Sequenced input: peripheral blood. The V call is TRBV11-1, the J call TRBJ1-1, with D unclear. The CDR3 protein is CASSLATSKVRNTEAFF. The CDR3 coding sequence is TGTGCCAGCAGCTTAGCGACTTCCAAGGTGAGGAACACTGAAGCTTTCTTT.